Below, 9 T cell receptor beta chains from the same sample are listed, as sequenced in a study of post-analysis software for immune sequencing data. Unique molecular identifiers were built into the TCR beta cDNA libraries. In TCRdb, the PCR reads were re-called with MiXCR into one record per CDR3 protein. The sample lists hundreds of thousands of distinct CDR3 sequences, 44% occurring once. The study, taken as a whole, reports: Controls showed lower frequencies than patients for roughly 5 TRBV segments, and TRBV5-6, TRBV5-1 and TRBV20-1 were among these.

For these receptors, no antigen is known. Sequenced: blood. The receptor set was obtained from a girl aged 10-17 years with multiple sclerosis.

The genes are TRBV29-1 and TRBJ2-1; D may be TRBD1 (6 bases). CDR3 length: 14 residues. Germline V gene lookup returns CDR1 SQVTM and CDR2 ANQGSEA. DNA for the CDR3: TGCATCCGTCACTGGGGGCGGCCTTACAATGAGCAGTTCTTC. It specifies CIRHWGRPYNEQFF.

This chain joins TRBV20-1 and TRBJ2-3, with 8 bases that match TRBD1. V shed 7 bases and J 1 base; nucleotides not matched to a gene: 4. This CDR3 contains 13 residues. Germline V gene data show CDR1 as DFQATT and CDR2 as SNEGSKA (reference sequence). The CDR3 loop is CSGQGQGTDTQYF. The CDR3 nucleotides are TGCAGTGGACAGGGGCAAGGCACAGATACGCAGTATTTT.

This clonotype was seen a handful of times. The V and J genes are TRBV29-1 and TRBJ2-3; D gene ambiguous. Germline CDR1 reads SQVTM; CDR2 reads ANQGSEA. The CDR3 contains 13 residues. Trimming cost V 1 base and J 7 bases, with 12 bases left between them. In DNA, the CDR3 is TGCAGCGTTGAAGGGCTCCATTCGTATACGCAGTATTTT. Translated, it gives CSVEGLHSYTQYF.

In this sample, this clonotype turned up a few times. This chain links TRBV5-4 with TRBJ2-7; 10 bases agree with TRBD1. The CDR3 is made up of 15 amino acids. V was clipped by 4 bases and J by 7 bases; unmatched bases: 11. Germline V CDR1 and CDR2: SGHNT, YYREEE (reference sequence). CDR3 sequence: CASSPGRDRGREQYF. The CDR3 DNA reads TGTGCCAGCAGCCCGGGGCGGGACAGGGGTAGGGAGCAGTACTTC.

J is TRBJ1-4 and V is TRBV5-1, with no clear D. Trimming removed 3 bases from V and 6 bases from J, with 18 bases in between. Germline assignment: CDR1 SGHRS and CDR2 YFSETQ. The CDR3 totals 16 residues. CDR3 nucleotides: TGCGCCAGCAGCTCCGGACGTGGGAAGAGGGATGAAAAACTGTTTTTT. Translation gives CASSSGRGKRDEKLFF.

The chain has TRBV25-1 and TRBJ2-1, with 7 bases that match TRBD1. TRBJ2-7 explains the end of the DNA better; the J call may be wrong. Germline CDR1 is MGHDK and CDR2 is SYGVNS. The CDR3 contains 14 residues. The CDR3 region has the DNA TGTGCCAGCAGTGCGGGACAGCCCACCTACGAGCAGTACTTC. This encodes CASSAGQPTYEQYF.

The genes are TRBV6-4 and TRBJ2-4; 10 nucleotides agree with TRBD2. The J call may be faulty, since TRBJ2-7 better matches the DNA end. This CDR3 has 14 residues. Looked up from germline, CDR1 is MRHNA and CDR2 is SNTAGT. This CDR3 is CASSSSGSSYEQYV. The CDR3 DNA follows: TGTGCCAGCAGCTCTAGCGGGAGCTCGTACGAGCAGTACGTC.

This clonotype appeared a few times. This sequence joins TRBV29-1 and TRBJ2-5; weak D call: TRBD2 (7 bases). This CDR3 has 13 amino acids. V lost 4 bases and J lost 1, with 10 bases in between. Germline V gene lookup returns CDR1 SQVTM and CDR2 ANQGSEA. The CDR3 DNA is TGCAGCGTTGGGGAGGGGGGCCAAGAGACCCAGTACTTC. This codes for CSVGEGGQETQYF.

The rearrangement joins TRBV7-4 to TRBJ2-7; D is uncertain. The germline V and J ends were trimmed by 0 bases and 4 bases, with 7 bases remaining between them. Germline CDR1 is SGHVT and CDR2 is SQSDAQ. The CDR3 is 13 amino acids. CDR3 sequence: CASSLARRYEQYF. CDR3 DNA: TGTGCCAGCAGCTTAGCGCGTAGGTACGAGCAGTACTTC.